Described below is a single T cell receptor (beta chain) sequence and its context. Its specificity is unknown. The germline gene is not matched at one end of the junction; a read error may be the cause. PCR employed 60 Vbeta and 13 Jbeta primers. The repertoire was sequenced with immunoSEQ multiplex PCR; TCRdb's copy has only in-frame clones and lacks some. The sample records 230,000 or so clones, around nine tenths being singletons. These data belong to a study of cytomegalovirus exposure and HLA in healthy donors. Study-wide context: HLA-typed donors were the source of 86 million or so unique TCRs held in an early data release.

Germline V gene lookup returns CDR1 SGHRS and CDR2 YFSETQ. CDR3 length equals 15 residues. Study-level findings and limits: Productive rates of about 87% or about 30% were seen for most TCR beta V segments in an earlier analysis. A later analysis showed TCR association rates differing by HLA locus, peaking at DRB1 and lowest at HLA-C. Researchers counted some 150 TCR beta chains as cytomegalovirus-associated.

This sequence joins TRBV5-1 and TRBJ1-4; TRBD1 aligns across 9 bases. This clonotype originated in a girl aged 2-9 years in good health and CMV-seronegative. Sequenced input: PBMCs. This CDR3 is CASSPDRGRYEKLFF. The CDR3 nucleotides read TGTGCCAGCAGCCCGGACAGGGGTAGATACGAAAAACTGTTTTTT.